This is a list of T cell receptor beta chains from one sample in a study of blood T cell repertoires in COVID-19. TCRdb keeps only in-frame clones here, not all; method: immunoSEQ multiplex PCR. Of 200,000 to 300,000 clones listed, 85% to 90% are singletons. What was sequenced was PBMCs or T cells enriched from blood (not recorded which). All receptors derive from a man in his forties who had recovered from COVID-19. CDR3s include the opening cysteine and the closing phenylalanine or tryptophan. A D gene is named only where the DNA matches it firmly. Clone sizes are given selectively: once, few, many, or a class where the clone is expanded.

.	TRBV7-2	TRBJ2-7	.	TGTGCCAGCAGCCCAGAGGTAGGTACCGGCCGCGAGCAGTACTTC	CASSPEVGTGREQYF
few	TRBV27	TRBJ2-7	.	TGTGCCAGCAGTTTATCTGGCGGGGGCGTCGTCCACGAGCAGTACTTC	CASSLSGGGVVHEQYF
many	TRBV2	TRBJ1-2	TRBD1	TGTGCCAGCAGAGGACAGGGCACGGCGGGTGGCTACACCTTC	CASRGQGTAGGYTF
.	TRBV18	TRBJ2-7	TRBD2	TGTGCCAGCTCACCACCGGGCGGGAGAGAATACGAGCAGTACTTC	CASSPPGGREYEQYF
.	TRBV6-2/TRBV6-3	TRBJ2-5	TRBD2	TGTGCCAGCAGCACCTCCGGGACTACCTGGGAAGAGACCCAGTACTTC	CASSTSGTTWEETQYF
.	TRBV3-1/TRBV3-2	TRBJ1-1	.	TGTGCCAGCAGCCAACGCTTTTTTGGGGATCGGGGAGCTTTCTTT	CASSQRFFGDRGAFF
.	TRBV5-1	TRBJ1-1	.	TGCGCCAGCAGCCCCTGGGCAGGGGATTTAGGCACTGAAGCTTTCTTT	CASSPWAGDLGTEAFF
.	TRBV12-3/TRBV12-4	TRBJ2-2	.	TGTGCCAGCAGCCGTAACACCGGGGAGCTGTTTTTT	CASSRNTGELFF
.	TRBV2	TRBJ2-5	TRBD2	TGTGCCAGCAGGACTAGCGGGAGCCGGCAAGAGACCCAGTACTTC	CASRTSGSRQETQYF
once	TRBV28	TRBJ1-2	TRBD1	TGTGCCAGCAACCAGGGACAGCGTTGGTATGGCTACACCTTC	CASNQGQRWYGYTF
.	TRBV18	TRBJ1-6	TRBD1	TGTGCCAGCTCACAGGGGGCTGGGTCCTATAATTCACCCCTCCACTTT	CASSQGAGSYNSPLHF
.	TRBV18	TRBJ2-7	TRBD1	TGTGCCAGCTCAGTAGGACAGGGATCCCACGAGCAGTACTTC	CASSVGQGSHEQYF
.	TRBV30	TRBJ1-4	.	TGTGCCTGGAGTACGGGAGCAACTAATGAAAAACTGTTTTTT	CAWSTGATNEKLFF
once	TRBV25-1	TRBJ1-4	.	TGTGCCAGCAGTGAACAGGGGTACGAAAAACTGTTTTTT	CASSEQGYEKLFF
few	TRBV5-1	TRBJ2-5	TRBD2	TGCGCCAGCAGCGATGTCGTGGGGGGGGAGACCCAGTACTTC	CASSDVVGGETQYF
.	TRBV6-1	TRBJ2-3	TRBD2	TGTGCCAGCAGTGTAACTTCTAGCGGGGGCACAGATACGCAGTATTTT	CASSVTSSGGTDTQYF
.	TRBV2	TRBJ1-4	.	TGTGCCAGCACTCGGGGTCTGGCTAATGAAAAACTGTTTTTT	CASTRGLANEKLFF
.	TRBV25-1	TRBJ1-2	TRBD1	TGTGCCAGCAGCGTTGGACAGGGGGCTTGGGGCTACACCTTC	CASSVGQGAWGYTF
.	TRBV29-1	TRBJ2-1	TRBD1	TGCAGCGTTGAGGCAGGGGGTCCCCCTTTTTACAATGAGCAGTTCTTC	CSVEAGGPPFYNEQFF
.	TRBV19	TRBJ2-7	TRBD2	TGTGCCAGTAGTCTACTAGCGGGAGGGACCTACGAGCAGTACTTC	CASSLLAGGTYEQYF
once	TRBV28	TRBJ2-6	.	TGTGCCAGCCTGAGGTCTGGGGCCAACGTCCTGACTTTC	CASLRSGANVLTF
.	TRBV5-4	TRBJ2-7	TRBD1	TGTGCCAGCAGCCCACAGGGGGCTGGCTACGAGCAGTACTTC	CASSPQGAGYEQYF
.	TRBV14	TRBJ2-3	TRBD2	TGTGCCAGCAGCCCCTTGGGACTAGCGGTTAGCACAGATACGCAGTATTTT	CASSPLGLAVSTDTQYF
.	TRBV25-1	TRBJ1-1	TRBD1	TGTGCCAGCAGTCCCTGGGACAGGGGGACCACTGAAGCTTTCTTT	CASSPWDRGTTEAFF
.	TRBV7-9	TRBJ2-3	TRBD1	TGTGCCAGCAGCGTCCTTCCGGGACAGGGATCGGCAGATACGCAGTATTTT	CASSVLPGQGSADTQYF
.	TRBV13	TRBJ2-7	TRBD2	TGTGCCAGCAGCTCCCGGCGGGGGGCGAGTACCTACGAGCAGTACTTC	CASSSRRGASTYEQYF
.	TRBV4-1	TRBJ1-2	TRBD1	TGCGCCAGCAGCCAAGACCGCCGGGCAGGGGGCGCCGATGGCTACACCTTC	CASSQDRRAGGADGYTF
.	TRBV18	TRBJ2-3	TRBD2	TGTGCCAGCTCACTCACCGGGACTAGCGGGAGGGCCAGCACAGATACGCAGTATTTT	CASSLTGTSGRASTDTQYF
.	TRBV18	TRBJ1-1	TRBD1	TGTGCCAGCTCACCACCAGGGACAGATGACACTGAAGCTTTCTTT	CASSPPGTDDTEAFF